At least ten counts were recorded for the clone carrying this TCR beta chain. TCRdb re-analysed the RT-PCR reads in MiXCR, keeping a single row per CDR3 protein. Found here are hundreds of thousands of distinct CDR3 sequences, 12% to 15% of them singletons; the top ten hold roughly 3.6%. Germline V gene data show CDR1 as MNHNY and CDR2 as SVGAGI (reference sequence). After removal of 3 bases from V and 3 bases from J, the junction contained 10 bases not matched to a gene. The CDR3 consists of 17 residues. The material sequenced was memory CD4+ T cells from blood. This chain uses TRBV6-6 with TRBJ2-3; 9 bases match TRBD2. This sequence originates from a female donor in good health, serving as a healthy control. The DNA for the CDR3 is TGTGCCAGCAGTTATCCGCGGGAGGGCCAGTTGACAGATACGCAGTATTTT. Translating gives CASSYPREGQLTDTQYF.